This is a list of T cell receptor beta chains from one sample in a study of cytomegalovirus exposure and HLA in healthy donors. Method: immunoSEQ multiplex PCR; TCRdb's copy keeps in-frame clones and lacks some. The sample lists roughly 80,000 clones; around 60% were seen once. The sequenced sample consisted of PBMCs. These receptors came from a male donor in good health and CMV-seropositive. Both conserved end residues are part of each CDR3. A D gene is named only where the DNA matches it firmly. Clone size is given for some rows only: seen once, a few or many times, or a class if the clone is expanded.

J | V | D | size | CDR3 | DNA
TRBJ1-4 | TRBV5-1 | TRBD1 | . | CASSFVPPGQGIEKLFF | TGCGCCAGCAGCTTTGTTCCTCCGGGACAGGGGATTGAAAAACTGTTTTTT
TRBJ2-7 | TRBV7-2 | . | . | CASRPTRTGGYEQYF | TGTGCCAGCAGGCCTACTAGAACCGGTGGCTACGAGCAGTACTTC
TRBJ2-2 | TRBV7-7 | . | . | CASSSGITGELFF | TGTGCCAGCAGCTCAGGGATCACCGGGGAGCTGTTTTTT
TRBJ1-5 | TRBV11-2 | . | . | CASRVSTEPNQPQHF | TGTGCCAGCAGGGTGTCGACAGAGCCTAATCAGCCCCAGCATTTT
TRBJ2-1 | TRBV9 | TRBD2 | . | CASSSRPSGSSYNEQFF | TGTGCCAGCAGCTCACGTCCTAGCGGTAGCTCCTACAATGAGCAGTTCTTC
TRBJ1-6 | TRBV7-9 | TRBD1 | once | CASSLAAGTGNSPLHF | TGTGCCAGCAGCTTAGCTGCCGGGACAGGGAATTCACCCCTCCACTTT
TRBJ2-1 | TRBV28 | TRBD2 | once | CASSFISRLAGYNEQFF | TGTGCCAGCAGTTTTATATCGAGACTAGCGGGATACAATGAGCAGTTCTTC
TRBJ2-1 | TRBV30 | TRBD2 | . | CAWSGPPGLAGGSSYNEQFF | TGTGCCTGGAGTGGTCCCCCGGGACTAGCGGGAGGCAGCTCCTACAATGAGCAGTTCTTC
TRBJ1-2 | TRBV27 | . | . | CASSVRPGASGYTF | TGTGCCAGCAGTGTCCGACCAGGGGCTTCGGGCTACACCTTC
TRBJ2-5 | TRBV6-5 | TRBD2 | . | CASSLTSGRAGTQYF | TGTGCCAGCAGCCTGACTAGCGGGAGAGCCGGGACCCAGTACTTC
TRBJ1-2 | TRBV6-5 | TRBD1 | . | CASRLTGGDGYTF | TGTGCCAGCCGCCTTACAGGGGGTGATGGCTACACCTTC
TRBJ2-5 | TRBV5-1 | . | . | CASSLRSGQETQYF | TGCGCCAGCTCCCTGCGGAGTGGGCAAGAGACCCAGTACTTC
TRBJ2-2 | TRBV5-6 | . | . | CASSFFAELRARTGELFF | TGTGCCAGCAGCTTTTTCGCGGAATTGAGGGCCCGCACCGGGGAGCTGTTTTTT
TRBJ1-1 | TRBV30 | . | . | CAWIGGASTEAFF | TGTGCCTGGATAGGGGGTGCGAGCACTGAAGCTTTCTTT
TRBJ1-4 | TRBV28 | TRBD1 | . | CASSLTGQGATNEKLFF | TGTGCCAGCAGTCTGACGGGACAGGGGGCGACTAATGAAAAACTGTTTTTT
TRBJ1-6 | TRBV28 | TRBD1 | . | CASSTPAQSGQGANSPLHF | TGTGCCAGCAGTACCCCCGCCCAATCAGGACAGGGGGCAAACTCACCCCTCCACTTT
TRBJ1-1 | TRBV19 | . | . | CASTMDRNTEAFF | TGTGCCAGTACCATGGACAGGAACACTGAAGCTTTCTTT
TRBJ1-2 | TRBV29-1 | . | once | CSVAGPSNYGYTF | TGCAGCGTTGCAGGGCCTTCTAACTATGGCTACACCTTC
TRBJ2-1 | TRBV13 | . | . | CASSSRAGFGEQFF | TGTGCCAGCAGCTCCCGGGCGGGATTCGGTGAGCAGTTCTTC
TRBJ2-3 | TRBV5-6 | . | . | CASSRGEVDTQYF | TGTGCCAGCAGCCGCGGTGAAGTAGATACGCAGTATTTT
TRBJ2-7 | TRBV5-6 | TRBD2 | . | CASSLAGLGANEQYF | TGTGCCAGCAGCTTGGCGGGACTAGGGGCCAACGAGCAGTACTTC
TRBJ1-4 | TRBV5-1 | TRBD1 | . | CASSSDPGGPNEKLFF | TGCGCCAGCAGCTCAGATCCAGGGGGCCCAAATGAAAAACTGTTTTTT
TRBJ2-3 | TRBV28 | TRBD2 | . | CASSFGLAESTDTQYF | TGTGCCAGCAGTTTTGGCCTAGCGGAGAGCACAGATACGCAGTATTTT
TRBJ2-7 | TRBV9 | TRBD2 | . | CASSNTAGLAVYEQYF | TGTGCCAGCAGCAACACCGCGGGACTAGCGGTCTACGAGCAGTACTTC
TRBJ2-2 | TRBV2 | . | few | CASSDFGGNTGELFF | TGTGCCAGCAGTGATTTCGGGGGGAACACCGGGGAGCTGTTTTTT
TRBJ2-2 | TRBV18 | . | . | CASSPGLNTGELFF | TGTGCCAGCTCACCGGGACTGAACACCGGGGAGCTGTTTTTT
TRBJ2-3 | TRBV5-1 | TRBD1 | . | CASSSTGRSTDTQYF | TGCGCCAGCAGCTCGACAGGGCGTAGCACAGATACGCAGTATTTT
TRBJ2-7 | TRBV7-8 | . | once | CASSERGPAYEQYF | TGTGCCAGCAGCGAAAGAGGTCCAGCCTACGAGCAGTACTTC
TRBJ2-5 | TRBV10-3 | . | . | CAIMRGAPGETQYF | TGTGCCATCATGCGCGGGGCGCCGGGGGAGACCCAGTACTTC
TRBJ1-6 | TRBV9 | TRBD1 | . | CASSVETGATNSPLHF | TGTGCCAGCAGCGTAGAGACAGGGGCAACTAATTCACCCCTCCACTTT
TRBJ2-7 | TRBV6-6 | TRBD1 | . | CASRPPGTDVNYEQYF | TGTGCCAGCAGACCCCCCGGGACAGATGTCAACTACGAGCAGTACTTC
TRBJ1-5 | TRBV6-1 | TRBD1 | . | CASSGPGQVNQPQHF | TGTGCCAGCAGTGGTCCGGGACAGGTGAATCAGCCCCAGCATTTT
TRBJ2-5 | TRBV5-8 | TRBD1 | . | CASSLAGQGQQTQYF | TGTGCCAGCAGCTTGGCCGGACAGGGTCAGCAGACCCAGTACTTC
TRBJ2-7 | TRBV7-9 | . | . | CASSLAPGGSSYEQYF | TGTGCCAGCAGCTTAGCGCCGGGGGGCAGCTCCTACGAGCAGTACTTC
TRBJ2-7 | TRBV27 | . | . | CASSFYGTRPYEQYF | TGTGCCAGCAGTTTTTATGGGACAAGACCCTACGAGCAGTACTTC
TRBJ2-3 | TRBV4-1 | TRBD1 | . | CASSRTQGQVSTDTQYF | TGCGCCAGCAGCCGAACTCAAGGACAGGTTAGCACAGATACGCAGTATTTT
TRBJ1-5 | TRBV7-9 | . | . | CASSLVEGGEPQHF | TGTGCCAGCAGCTTAGTGGAGGGAGGAGAGCCCCAGCATTTC
TRBJ1-1 | TRBV4-1 | TRBD1 | once | CASTTYGQGDTEAFF | TGCGCCAGTACTACGTACGGACAGGGGGACACTGAAGCTTTCTTT
TRBJ2-1 | TRBV5-1 | . | . | CASSLGSRYNEQFF | TGCGCCAGCAGCTTGGGGTCCCGGTACAATGAGCAGTTCTTC
TRBJ2-1 | TRBV6-6 | . | . | CASSRSGSYNEQFF | TGTGCCAGCAGCCGGAGCGGCTCGTACAATGAGCAGTTCTTC